This T cell receptor (beta chain) was sequenced in a study of blood T cell repertoires in COVID-19. Study as a whole: Italy, Spain and the United States were the sources of the convalescent and acute COVID-19 samples. The analysed material was cDNA or gDNA that came from T cells, B-cell-depleted T cells, or PBMCs.

Profiled with immunoSEQ multiplex PCR; TCRdb holds only in-frame clones, not every one. This sample has over 150,000 clones, with about 87% found just once. This CDR3 has 17 residues. V lost 5 bases, J lost 3 bases, and 12 bases stayed unmatched. Per germline, CDR1 KGHDR and CDR2 SFDVKD. The source material was peripheral blood. This chain joins TRBV24-1 and TRBJ2-5, with TRBD2 matching over 9 bases. The TCR originated in a woman aged 60-70 years who had recovered from COVID-19. The CDR3, as DNA: TGTGCCACCAGTGCTACACCCGGGGTAGCGGGGGAAGAGACCCAGTACTTC. Its protein product is CATSATPGVAGEETQYF.